This is a list of T cell receptor beta chains from one sample in a study of cytotoxic CD8 clonotypes in ibrutinib-treated CLL. This table comes from immunoSEQ multiplex PCR, and its TCRdb copy is limited to in-frame clones, with some not included. The repertoire holds 30,000 to 35,000 clones, with roughly three quarters as singletons. Sequenced here: PBMCs, sampled before ibrutinib treatment. All receptors come from a human donor with chronic lymphocytic leukemia. CDR3s include the opening cysteine and the closing phenylalanine or tryptophan. Fields, in order: J gene, V gene, CDR3 protein.

TRBJ2-1	TRBV11-2	CASSPGTGGREQFF
TRBJ2-3	TRBV5-5	CASSRTGGFTDTQYF
TRBJ2-1	TRBV9	CASSEGDNEQFF
TRBJ2-3	TRBV7-9	CASSRTSNTDTQYF
TRBJ1-2	TRBV5-1	CASAWGVDYGYTF
TRBJ2-7	TRBV9	CASSDLYEQYF
TRBJ1-5	TRBV30	CAWGTGFSNQPQHF
TRBJ1-1	TRBV7-8	CASSTGQGARTEAFF
TRBJ2-7	TRBV7-9	CASSSPGQGGYEQYF
TRBJ2-7	TRBV11-2	CASSRSTGTSYEQYF
TRBJ2-1	TRBV7-3	CASSPRTSDEQFF
TRBJ2-2	TRBV19	CASSLAVNTGELFF
TRBJ1-2	TRBV25-1	CASSEQGAYGYTF
TRBJ2-1	TRBV20-1	CSARDGIEQFF
TRBJ2-3	TRBV6-5	CASRRQGAGDTQYF
TRBJ2-2	TRBV6-1	CAVLTRGQVGELFF
TRBJ2-3	TRBV4-2	CASSGERDTQYF
TRBJ2-3	TRBV7-3	CASRGVRTTDTQYF
TRBJ2-5	TRBV7-2	CASSLVRQETQYF
TRBJ2-6	TRBV9	CASSARPGQGPVLPGVLTF
TRBJ2-1	TRBV7-2	CASSLASYNEQFF
TRBJ2-3	TRBV27	CASKRTSTDTQYF
TRBJ2-3	TRBV4-3	CASSPRHTDTQYF
TRBJ2-1	TRBV6-6	CASGYRGASNEQFF
TRBJ2-7	TRBV27	CASSPQVVDEQYF
TRBJ1-2	TRBV9	CASTLWGGQSHGYTF
TRBJ1-1	TRBV18	CASSRTGDANTEAFF
TRBJ2-7	TRBV30	CAWTRTSGSYEQYF
TRBJ2-7	TRBV6-1	CASSGRDRPAF
TRBJ2-3	TRBV29-1	CSGAPGGGADTQYF
TRBJ1-5	TRBV6-5	CASSYDRSYQPQHF
TRBJ2-6	TRBV5-8	CASSFSGSGANVLTF
TRBJ2-1	TRBV5-6	CASSPPTGTSYNEQFF
TRBJ2-1	TRBV7-9	CASSYQGAVYEQFF
TRBJ1-2	TRBV5-1	CASSFDSRYYGYTF
TRBJ2-5	TRBV7-8	CASVSTTMETQYF
TRBJ2-5	TRBV5-8	CASTVWGLTQETQYF
TRBJ2-1	TRBV7-9	CASSFPRQGGDNEQFF
TRBJ1-5	TRBV6-5	CASTGGVGQPQHF
TRBJ1-2	TRBV28	CASSLEGTYGYTF
TRBJ1-1	TRBV19	CASSPKNLYENSGKTEAFF
TRBJ2-1	TRBV30	CAWSVGGANEQFF
TRBJ2-1	TRBV5-6	CASSPGLADREQFF
TRBJ1-2	TRBV13	CASRLTGAYGYTF
TRBJ1-2	TRBV28	CASFKSAGNYGYTF
TRBJ2-7	TRBV2	CASNYRAGEQYF
TRBJ1-1	TRBV25-1	CASSDPWSEAFF
TRBJ2-7	TRBV5-1	CASSSRPGGTYEQYF
TRBJ1-2	TRBV13	CASSQRREGVSYGYTF
TRBJ1-1	TRBV19	CASRRQENTEAFF
TRBJ2-5	TRBV5-1	CASSFRPAGERIGETQYF
TRBJ2-7	TRBV4-1	CASSSTIPLNEQYF
TRBJ2-1	TRBV7-3	CASSLGAPSSYNEQFF
TRBJ1-5	TRBV30	CAWSTGGNQPQHF
TRBJ2-1	TRBV7-8	CASSQKLAGVSYNEQFF